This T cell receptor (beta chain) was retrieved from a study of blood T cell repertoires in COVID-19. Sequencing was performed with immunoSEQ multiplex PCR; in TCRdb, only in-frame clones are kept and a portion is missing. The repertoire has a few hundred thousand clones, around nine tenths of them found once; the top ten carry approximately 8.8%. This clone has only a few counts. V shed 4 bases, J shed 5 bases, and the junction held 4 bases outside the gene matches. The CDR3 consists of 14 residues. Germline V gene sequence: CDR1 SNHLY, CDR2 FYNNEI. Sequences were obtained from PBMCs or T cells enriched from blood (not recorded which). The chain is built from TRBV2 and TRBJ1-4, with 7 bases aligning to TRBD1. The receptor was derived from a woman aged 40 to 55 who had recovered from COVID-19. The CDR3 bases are TGTGCCAGCAGTGGGTCCAGGGGGAATGAAAAACTGTTTTTT. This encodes CASSGSRGNEKLFF.